This T cell receptor beta chain was found in a study of T cells in narcolepsy. Study in general: Enrolled donors included narcolepsy type 1 or type 2 patients and healthy controls. General study findings and limits: Autoreactive HCRT-specific and TRIB2-specific clonotypes were marked in same-patient CSF-versus-blood CD4+ comparisons. Reportedly, autoreactive clonotypes were serially detected in patients' blood but not controls'.

With regard to this clone: Its target is not known.

Profiled with immunoSEQ multiplex PCR; TCRdb holds only in-frame clones, not every one. Of roughly 25,000 clones listed, 55% to 80% are singletons. The germline V gene encodes CDR1 SGHTA and CDR2 FQGNSA. The CDR3 consists of 16 residues. The V gene end was trimmed by 3 bases and the J gene end by 2 bases; junction bases not matched to a gene: 5. Sequences were obtained from memory (CD45RA-) CD4+ T cells from blood. This sequence joins TRBV7-2 and TRBJ2-3, with TRBD2 matching over 10 bases. The TCR originated in a human donor in good health. CDR3 amino acids: CASSFRLAGHTDTQYF. CDR3 DNA: TGTGCCAGCAGCTTCCGACTAGCGGGCCACACAGATACGCAGTATTTT.